The 7 T cell receptor beta chains presented below share a single source sample, sequenced in a study of control samples from healthy donors and cancer patients. Data came from immunoSEQ multiplex PCR; TCRdb stores just in-frame clones and leaves some out. The sample has 150,000 to 200,000 clones, roughly 89% seen once. Sequenced: blood. Receptors were obtained from a woman aged 30 to 39 in good health.

CDR3 loop: CASSYPAGGEAFF. CDR3 DNA sequence: TGTGCCAGCAGTTACCCCGCAGGGGGGGAAGCTTTCTTT. The rearrangement uses TRBV6-5 and TRBJ1-1; 7 bases line up with TRBD1. CDR1 MNHEY and CDR2 SVGAGI come from the germline V gene. V shed 2 bases and J 8 bases; nucleotides not matched to a gene: 5. CDR3 length: 13 amino acids.

With regard to this clone: One end of the junction varies from germline; a read error may be responsible. The CDR3 DNA reads TGTGCCGGCAGCCACTCCGGGACAGGGGATGAAAAACTGTTTTTT. Translated: CAGSHSGTGDEKLFF. The chain employs TRBV28 and TRBJ1-4; TRBD1 matches at 10 bases. The germline CDR1 and CDR2 sequences are MDHEN and SYDVKM. The CDR3 is made up of 15 amino acids.

The chain links TRBV14 to TRBJ2-5; 8 bases agree with TRBD1. V shed 1 base and J 5 bases; nucleotides not matched to a gene: 3. Germline loops: CDR1 SGHDN, CDR2 FVKESK. This CDR3 contains 14 residues. CDR3 nucleotide sequence: TGTGCCAGCAGCCAAGCAGGGGGCGGGGAGACCCAGTACTTC. Translated: CASSQAGGGETQYF.

The rearrangement uses TRBV6-4 and TRBJ1-5; TRBD1 matches at 7 bases. With 6 bases clipped from V and 6 bases from J, the junction kept 5 bases outside the gene matches. This CDR3 is built from 13 residues. Per the germline V gene, CDR1 is MRHNA and CDR2 is SNTAGT. CDR3 amino acids: CASSQGEFQPQHF. CDR3 nucleotides: TGTGCCAGCAGCCAGGGGGAGTTTCAGCCCCAGCATTTT.

For this clone: This same CDR3 is encoded by further DNA sequences in the sample. V usage is TRBV19 and J usage is TRBJ1-1; no reliable D call. Per the germline V gene, CDR1 is LNHDA and CDR2 is SQIVND (reference sequence). The CDR3 extends over 13 amino acids. V was trimmed by 0 bases and J by 2 bases, leaving 4 bases between them. CDR3 loop: CASSIEGNTEAFF. The CDR3 region has the DNA TGTGCCAGTAGTATAGAGGGTAACACTGAAGCTTTCTTT.

The chain recombines TRBV3-1 (or the pseudogene TRBV3-2) with TRBJ2-5; 10 bases align to TRBD2. Germline CDR1 and CDR2: LGHDT and YNNKEL (reference sequence). The CDR3 contains 14 residues. J was trimmed by 5 bases and V by 2 bases; bases with no gene match: 2. The CDR3 is CASSQPTSGETQYF. DNA of the CDR3: TGTGCCAGCAGCCAACCGACTAGCGGGGAGACCCAGTACTTC.

The V gene is TRBV12-5, the J gene TRBJ1-2, with a weak D call TRBD1 (6 bases). CDR3 length equals 14 residues. V was clipped by 2 bases and J by 4 bases, with 11 bases between them. Germline V CDR1 and CDR2: LGHNT, FRNRAP. CDR3 DNA: TGTGCTAGTGGTTTGTCCATGGACAGCTATGGCTACACCTTC. It is translated as CASGLSMDSYGYTF.